Following are 23 T cell receptor beta chains from one sample sequenced in a study of regulatory T cells in long-lasting Graves disease. Time point given: newly diagnosed GD, antithyroid drugs for less than 3 months. After RNA was extracted from PBMCs, the TCR library was made from it. Construction of TCR beta libraries relied on iRepertoire HTBI primers and on Arm-PCR targeting CDR3 regions. From the multiplex PCR reads, TCRdb called clonotypes with MiXCR, one entry per CDR3 protein. The table records 500,000 or so distinct CDR3 sequences, 11% to 15% of them present only once. These data were also reused for a study on T cells in Graves' hyperthyroidism and ophthalmopathy.

The material sequenced was peripheral blood mononuclear cells (PBMCs), taken at new diagnosis, from a patient treated with antithyroid drugs. All receptors derive from a woman in her forties or fifties with Graves disease.

The table lists this clonotype with a few counts. V gene TRBV24-1 combines with J gene TRBJ2-5; the D gene is possibly TRBD1 (6 bases). Germline CDR1 reads KGHDR; CDR2 reads SFDVKD. The V gene lost 6 bases and the J gene lost 5 bases, with 18 bases spanning the gap. This CDR3 spans 15 amino acids. Here the CDR3 reads CATSPSGQRGETQYF. The CDR3 DNA sequence: TGTGCCACCAGTCCATCGGGACAAAGGGGGGAGACCCAGTACTTC.

This clonotype was detected many times. V and J are TRBV7-3 and TRBJ2-5; 11 bases line up with TRBD1. V was clipped by 2 bases and J by 1 base; unmatched bases: 3. The CDR3 runs to 16 residues. The germline V gene has CDR1 SGHTA and CDR2 FQGTGA. The CDR3 DNA is TGTGCCAGCAGCTTAGTCGGGACAGGGGGCCAAGAGACCCAGTACTTC. It codes for CASSLVGTGGQETQYF.

The chain uses TRBV3-1 and TRBJ1-3; D may be TRBD1 (6 bases). This CDR3 is built from 17 residues. The V end lost 2 bases, the J end lost 0 bases, and 14 bases lay between the germline ends. Per germline, CDR1 LGHDT and CDR2 YNNKEL (reference sequence). The CDR3 spells CASSQHRAWDSGNTIYF. The CDR3 region has the DNA TGTGCCAGCAGCCAACACAGGGCCTGGGACTCTGGAAACACCATATATTTT.

This sequence joins TRBV29-1 and TRBJ2-7, with D unresolved. Germline V lookup: CDR1 SQVTM, CDR2 ANQGSEA. The V end lost 3 bases, the J end lost 2 bases, and 11 bases lay between the germline ends. CDR3 size: 13 residues. The CDR3 loop reads CSVEVLTTYEQYF. In DNA form, the CDR3 reads TGCAGCGTTGAGGTACTTACCACCTACGAGCAGTACTTC.

In this sample, this clonotype turned up many times. V usage is TRBV12-3 or TRBV12-4 and J usage is TRBJ1-3; D might be TRBD1 (6 bases). Trimming stripped 5 bases from V and 0 bases from J, with 8 bases between. The CDR3 contains 14 residues. CDR3 coding DNA: TGTGCCAGCAGTAACAGGGCCTCTGGAAACACCATATATTTT. This translates into CASSNRASGNTIYF.

As for this clonotype: This may come from a read error, since a much larger clone is one base off. The chain couples TRBV28 to TRBJ2-2; 8 nucleotides agree with TRBD1. The CDR3 is 13 amino acids. The J segment lost 4 bases and the V segment lost 8 bases, leaving 3 bases of the junction unmatched. Germline V gene sequence: CDR1 MDHEN, CDR2 SYDVKM. The CDR3 bases are TGTGCCAGCGCGACAGGGGTCACCGGGGAGCTGTTTTTT. Its translation is CASATGVTGELFF.

V and J are TRBV6-1 and TRBJ1-5; D is ambiguous. Germline values: CDR1 MNHNS, CDR2 SASEGT. The CDR3 loop spans 9 amino acids. V was pared by 11 bases and J by 7 bases, with 6 bases between. CDR3 region: CAAGQPQHF. CDR3 sequence (DNA): TGTGCCGCCGGGCAGCCCCAGCATTTT.

This clonotype occurred many times. The rearrangement uses TRBV7-6 and TRBJ2-1; TRBD2 matches at 10 bases. V was pared by 2 bases and J by 9 bases, with 13 bases of the junction left unmatched. CDR3 size: 17 residues. Germline CDR1 reads SGHVS; CDR2 reads FNYEAQ. The CDR3 sequence is CASSLTSSGSFGGEQFF. The CDR3 nucleotides are TGTGCCAGCAGCTTAACATCTAGCGGGAGTTTCGGTGGTGAGCAGTTCTTC.

V and J are TRBV5-1 and TRBJ2-5; 7 bases agree with TRBD1. The CDR3 covers 15 residues. The V gene's germline CDR1 is SGHRS and CDR2 YFSETQ. V lost 3 bases and J lost 4; bases outside the gene matches: 9. The CDR3 DNA is TGCGCCAGCAGCTACCAGACAGGGTCGGGAGAGACCCAGTACTTC. As protein: CASSYQTGSGETQYF. Full variable domain (remainder filled in from reference TRBV5-1 and TRBJ2-5): KAGVTQTPRYLIKTRGQQVTLSCSPISGHRSVSWYQQTPGQGLQFLFEYFSETQRNKGNFPGRFSGRQFSNSRSEMNVSTLELGDSALYLCASSYQTGSGETQYFGPGTRLLVL.

J is TRBJ2-1 and V is TRBV27; 7 bases are a match to TRBD2. Germline-derived CDR1 and CDR2 are MNHEY and SMNVEV (reference sequence). This CDR3 region has 15 residues. The V and J ends lost 5 bases and 3 bases, in that order; junction bases with no gene match: 7. CDR3 amino acids: CASSALAGVYNEQFF. CDR3 nucleotides: TGTGCCAGCAGTGCCTTGGCGGGAGTCTACAATGAGCAGTTCTTC.

The genes are TRBV4-1 and TRBJ1-5; D is undetermined. The germline V gene has CDR1 MGHRA and CDR2 YSYEKL. The CDR3 has 15 amino acids. Trimming shortened V by 1 base and J by 0 bases, and 7 bases separated the two germline ends. The chain's CDR3 is CASSQVLGSNQPQHF. CDR3 coding DNA: TGCGCCAGCAGCCAAGTCCTGGGTAGCAATCAGCCCCAGCATTTT.

This clonotype was seen a few times. The gene calls are TRBV20-1 and TRBJ2-7; 12 nucleotides align to TRBD2. The J segment lost 0 bases and the V segment lost 5 bases, leaving 2 bases of the junction unmatched. CDR1 is DFQATT and CDR2 is SNEGSKA in the germline V gene (reference sequence). CDR3 size: 14 residues. The CDR3 loop reads CSAATSGSSYEQYF. As DNA, the CDR3 is TGCAGTGCTGCGACTAGCGGGAGCTCCTACGAGCAGTACTTC.

There are a few counts of this clonotype. V is TRBV6-2 or TRBV6-3 and J is TRBJ2-7; 7 nucleotides line up with TRBD1. This CDR3 has 14 residues. After removal of 5 bases from V and 3 bases from J, the junction contained 7 bases not matched to a gene. CDR1 and CDR2 (germline): MNHEY, SVGEGT. CDR3 in DNA: TGTGCCAGCAGTGCCGACAGGGACGGCTACGAGCAGTACTTC. It yields the protein CASSADRDGYEQYF.

The chain employs TRBV19 and TRBJ2-1, with TRBD2 matching over 14 bases. Per the germline V gene, CDR1 is LNHDA and CDR2 is SQIVND (reference sequence). V trimming: 9 bases; J trimming: 4 bases; junction bases outside the gene matches: 11. The CDR3 is 17 residues long. The CDR3 sequence: CASGTSGSNAGYNEQFF. The CDR3 DNA sequence: TGTGCCAGCGGGACTAGCGGGAGTAATGCGGGTTACAATGAGCAGTTCTTC.

This chain uses TRBV18 with TRBJ2-1, with D possibly TRBD2 on 5 matching bases. Between the trimmed V and J ends, which lost 1 base and 0 bases, there was a span of 16 bases. Germline V gene lookup returns CDR1 KGHSH and CDR2 LQKENI. CDR3 length: 18 residues. The CDR3 spells CASSPLEVRSGSYNEQFF. In DNA, the CDR3 is TGTGCCAGCTCACCACTTGAGGTGCGGAGCGGCTCCTACAATGAGCAGTTCTTC.

This clonotype came up a few times. The rearrangement joins TRBV28 to TRBJ2-7, with 7 bases lining up with TRBD1. Per the germline V gene, CDR1 is MDHEN and CDR2 is SYDVKM. This CDR3 comprises 10 residues. The CDR3 DNA sequence: TGTGCGGCAGGGGGTTACGAGCAGTACTTC. This sequence encodes CAAGGYEQYF.

This clonotype was seen more than once but under ten times. V and J are TRBV19 and TRBJ1-5; 7 bases align to TRBD1. V dropped 3 bases and J dropped 5; count of bases not matched to a gene: 10. This CDR3 is 16 amino acids long. Per germline, CDR1 LNHDA and CDR2 SQIVND (reference sequence). CDR3 amino acids: CASSIPGRGLDQPQHF. The CDR3 DNA reads TGTGCCAGTAGTATTCCAGGTAGGGGGCTCGATCAGCCCCAGCATTTT.

J is TRBJ2-1 and V is TRBV5-1, with D tentatively TRBD1 (6 bases). V gave up 0 bases and J gave up 7 bases, with 11 bases separating them. Per the germline V gene, CDR1 is SGHRS and CDR2 is YFSETQ. This CDR3 has 14 residues. CDR3 sequence: CASSLVQGWNEQFF. As DNA, the CDR3 is TGCGCCAGCAGCTTGGTTCAGGGGTGGAATGAGCAGTTCTTC.

This clonotype appeared many times. The V call is TRBV5-1, the J call TRBJ1-1, with TRBD1 identical over 7 bases. V shed 5 bases, J shed 10 bases, and the junction held 8 bases outside the gene matches. The CDR3 is 12 amino acids. CDR1 SGHRS and CDR2 YFSETQ come from the germline V gene. Here the CDR3 DNA reads TGCGCCAGCAGAAACGACAGGGCTGGAGCTTTCTTT. Its translation: CASRNDRAGAFF.

In its sample, this clonotype was seen many times. This chain uses TRBV29-1 with TRBJ1-1; possibly TRBD1 for D (5 bases). This CDR3 is built from 11 residues. Germline CDR1 SQVTM, CDR2 ANQGSEA. V was trimmed by 0 bases and J by 8 bases, leaving 7 bases between them. DNA of the CDR3: TGCAGCGTTGAAGATCCAGGGGAAGCTTTCTTT. This sequence encodes CSVEDPGEAFF.

This chain uses TRBV28 with TRBJ1-6; the D is unclear. Germline CDR1 reads MDHEN; CDR2 reads SYDVKM. The CDR3 spans 13 residues. The ends were cut back, 6 bases at V and 10 bases at J, with 13 bases in the middle. In DNA form, the CDR3 reads TGTGCCAGCAGGTGGATATATCGGTCACCCCTCCACTTT. Translation gives CASRWIYRSPLHF. Full variable domain (remainder filled in from reference TRBV28 and TRBJ1-6): DVKVTQSSRYLVKRTGEKVFLECVQDMDHENMFWYRQDPGLGLRLIYFSYDVKMKEKGDIPEGYSVSREKKERFSLILESASTNQTSMYLCASRWIYRSPLHFGNGTRLTVT.

This clonotype was recorded many times. The genes are TRBV28 and TRBJ2-7; 11 positions agree with TRBD1. The trim removed 5 bases at V and 3 bases at J, leaving 3 bases unmatched. The CDR3 contains 14 residues. Germline CDR1 reads MDHEN; CDR2 reads SYDVKM. CDR3 sequence: CASSIGTGGYEQYF. In nucleotides, the CDR3 is TGTGCCAGCAGTATCGGGACAGGGGGCTACGAGCAGTACTTC.

In its sample, this clonotype was seen a few times. The chain combines TRBV3-1 with TRBJ2-6, with no clear D. The CDR3 contains 15 residues. The V end lost 0 bases, the J end lost 1 base, and 4 bases lay between the germline ends. The germline V gene encodes CDR1 LGHDT and CDR2 YNNKEL (reference sequence). In DNA form, the CDR3 reads TGTGCCAGCAGCCAAGACTATTCTGGGGCCAACGTCCTGACTTTC. Translating gives CASSQDYSGANVLTF.